This T cell receptor beta chain originates from a study of cytomegalovirus exposure and HLA in healthy donors. The CDR3 contains 14 residues. Trimming stripped 2 bases from V and 5 bases from J, with 11 bases between. The germline gives CDR1 SGHNT, CDR2 YYREEE (reference sequence). Points from the study as a whole: Investigators reported 164 TCR beta chains as tied to cytomegalovirus. Per published reports, the classifier diagnosed cytomegalovirus status with high specificity and sensitivity. A few CMV-associated chains were confirmed in vitro to be specific for CMV antigens.

Data came from immunoSEQ multiplex PCR; TCRdb stores just in-frame clones and leaves some out. Counted here are 60,000 or so clones, just under 95% occurring once; the ten biggest clones make up over 2%. On this clone: Its antigen is unidentified.

The TCR comes from a young man in good health and CMV-seronegative. The material sequenced was PBMCs. The chain carries TRBV5-4 and TRBJ2-1; D is unresolved. Here the CDR3 DNA reads TGTGCCAGCAGCTTATCGACTCACGACAATGAGCAGTTCTTC. It yields the protein CASSLSTHDNEQFF.